The sequence of this T cell receptor (beta chain) was determined in a study of vaccination and CD4 T cells after COVID-19. The CDR3 extends over 14 amino acids. After removal of 4 bases from V and 4 bases from J, the junction contained 3 bases not matched to a gene. Germline-derived CDR1 and CDR2 are SNHLY and FYNNEI. Cultured CD4+ T cells had their DNA profiled by the Oncomine TCR Beta short-read assay. Using the QIAamp micro DNA kit, genomic DNA was extracted from the CD4+ T cells that had been cultured. TCRdb reprocessed the PCR reads with MiXCR, giving one entry per CDR3 protein. The table records over 5,000 distinct CDR3 sequences, 45% to 60% of them present only once. Treatment indicated: approximately 9-day PBMC culture with coronavirus spike peptide pools or control peptides (ViraFEST assay). In this sample, this clonotype is large. What it binds is not known.

This TCR was sampled from a human donor who had recovered from COVID-19. Sequencing was performed on CD4+ T cells from blood, cultured in vitro. V is TRBV2 and J is TRBJ1-5; TRBD1 matches 8 bases. Here the CDR3 reads CASSGQGWNQPQHF. For the CDR3, the DNA is TGTGCCAGCAGTGGACAGGGGTGGAATCAGCCCCAGCATTTT.